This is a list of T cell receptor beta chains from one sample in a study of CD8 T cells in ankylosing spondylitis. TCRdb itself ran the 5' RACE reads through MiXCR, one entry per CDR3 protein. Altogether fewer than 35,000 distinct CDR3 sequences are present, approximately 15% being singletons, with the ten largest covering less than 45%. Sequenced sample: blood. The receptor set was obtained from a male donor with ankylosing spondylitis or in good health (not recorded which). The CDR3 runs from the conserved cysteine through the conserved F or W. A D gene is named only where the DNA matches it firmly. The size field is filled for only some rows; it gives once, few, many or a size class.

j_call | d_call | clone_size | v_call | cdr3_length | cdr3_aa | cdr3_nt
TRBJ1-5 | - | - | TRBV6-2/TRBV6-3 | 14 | CASSRLTTTDTQHF | TGTGCCAGCAGCCGGTTGACAACGACAGATACGCAGCATTTT
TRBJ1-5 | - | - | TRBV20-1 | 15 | CSARDPRGSIQPQHF | TGCAGTGCTAGAGATCCCCGGGGGTCAATTCAGCCCCAGCATTTT
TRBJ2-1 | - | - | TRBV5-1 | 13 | CASSLVGPNEQFF | TGCGCCAGCAGCTTGGTCGGGCCGAATGAGCAGTTCTTC
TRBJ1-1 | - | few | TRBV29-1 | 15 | CSVEDRYNPNTEAFF | TGCAGCGTTGAAGACCGATACAACCCGAACACTGAAGCTTTCTTT
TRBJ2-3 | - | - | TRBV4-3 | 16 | CASSQEDRAGTDTQYF | TGCGCCAGCAGCCAGGAAGATAGGGCGGGCACAGATACGCAGTATTTT
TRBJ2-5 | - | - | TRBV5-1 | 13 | CASSFDYQETQYF | TGCGCCAGCAGCTTCGACTACCAAGAGACCCAGTACTTC
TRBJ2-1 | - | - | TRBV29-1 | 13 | CSVVTAKSDEQFF | TGCAGCGTTGTCACGGCAAAATCCGATGAGCAGTTCTTC
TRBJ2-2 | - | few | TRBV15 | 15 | CATSRDLGNTGELFF | TGTGCCACCAGCAGAGATCTAGGGAACACCGGGGAGCTGTTTTTT
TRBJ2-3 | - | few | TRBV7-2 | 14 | CASTRGSGADTQYF | TGTGCCAGCACCCGCGGTTCGGGAGCAGATACGCAGTATTTT
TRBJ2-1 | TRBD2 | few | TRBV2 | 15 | CATALAGGDYNEQFF | TGTGCCACCGCCCTAGCGGGGGGGGACTACAATGAGCAGTTCTTC
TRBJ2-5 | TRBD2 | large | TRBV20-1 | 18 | CSARHPASGYGVQETQYF | TGCAGTGCTAGACATCCGGCTAGCGGATACGGCGTCCAAGAGACCCAGTACTTC
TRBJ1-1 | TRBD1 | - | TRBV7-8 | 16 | CASSLVTGWMNTEAFF | TGTGCCAGCAGCTTAGTGACAGGGTGGATGAACACTGAAGCTTTCTTT
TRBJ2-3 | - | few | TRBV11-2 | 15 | CASSLVPNPTDTQYF | TGTGCCAGCAGCTTAGTTCCGAACCCCACAGATACGCAGTATTTT
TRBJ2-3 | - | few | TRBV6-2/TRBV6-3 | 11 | CASARLDTQYF | TGTGCCAGCGCCCGACTTGATACGCAGTATTTT
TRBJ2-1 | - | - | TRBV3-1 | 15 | CASSQDVLTPGEQFF | TGTGCCAGCAGCCAAGACGTCCTTACCCCCGGTGAGCAGTTCTTC
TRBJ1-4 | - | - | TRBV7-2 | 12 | CASSLVNEKLFF | TGTGCCAGCAGCTTAGTCAATGAAAAACTGTTTTTT
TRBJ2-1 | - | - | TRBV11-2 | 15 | CASSLEEFRGNEQFF | TGTGCCAGCAGCTTAGAGGAGTTCCGGGGGAATGAGCAGTTCTTC
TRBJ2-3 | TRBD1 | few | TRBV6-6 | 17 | CASSLGLGQGVTDTQYF | TGTGCCAGCAGTTTAGGTCTTGGGCAGGGGGTCACAGATACGCAGTATTTT
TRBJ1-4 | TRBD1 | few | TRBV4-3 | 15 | CASSQLGQGDEKLFF | TGCGCCAGCAGCCAACTTGGACAGGGTGATGAAAAACTGTTTTTT
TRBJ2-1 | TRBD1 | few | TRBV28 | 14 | CASSWGQPDNEQFF | TGTGCCAGCAGTTGGGGACAGCCGGACAATGAGCAGTTCTTC
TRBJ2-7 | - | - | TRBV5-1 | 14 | CASSFGGPPGEQYF | TGCGCCAGCAGCTTCGGGGGCCCGCCCGGGGAGCAGTACTTC
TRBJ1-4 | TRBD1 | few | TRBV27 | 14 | CASSVRGRGEKLFF | TGTGCCAGCAGCGTCAGGGGGCGGGGAGAAAAACTGTTTTTT
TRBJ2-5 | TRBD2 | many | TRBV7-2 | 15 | CASSPQGGGQETQYF | TGTGCCAGCAGCCCCCAGGGCGGGGGCCAAGAGACCCAGTACTTC
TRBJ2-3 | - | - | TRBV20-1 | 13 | CSARVGVTDTQYF | TGCAGTGCTAGAGTTGGTGTCACAGATACGCAGTATTTT
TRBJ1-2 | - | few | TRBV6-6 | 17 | CASSYPFSASANYGYTF | TGTGCCAGCAGTTACCCCTTTTCGGCCAGTGCTAACTATGGCTACACCTTC
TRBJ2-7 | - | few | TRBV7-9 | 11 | CASSLVHEQYF | TGTGCCAGCAGCTTAGTCCACGAGCAGTACTTC
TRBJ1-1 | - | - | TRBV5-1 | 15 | CASSLGVGQNTEAFF | TGCGCCAGCAGCCTGGGGGTCGGGCAGAACACTGAAGCTTTCTTT
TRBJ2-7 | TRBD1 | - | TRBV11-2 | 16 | CASSLGLNRGLGEQYF | TGTGCCAGCAGCTTAGGGTTAAACAGGGGGCTTGGCGAGCAGTACTTC
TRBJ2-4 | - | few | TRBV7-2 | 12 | CASSLQEGIQYF | TGTGCCAGCAGCTTGCAAGAAGGCATTCAGTACTTC
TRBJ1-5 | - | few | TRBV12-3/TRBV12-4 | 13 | CASSFDSNQPQHF | TGTGCCAGCAGTTTTGATAGCAATCAGCCCCAGCATTTT
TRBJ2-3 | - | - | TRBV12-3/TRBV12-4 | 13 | CASSPGDPDTQYF | TGTGCCAGCAGTCCAGGGGACCCAGATACGCAGTATTTT
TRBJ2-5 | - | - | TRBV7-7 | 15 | CASSLGFAEQETQYF | TGTGCTAGCAGCTTAGGCTTTGCGGAACAAGAGACCCAGTACTTC
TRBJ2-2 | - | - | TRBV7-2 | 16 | CASSRRLVAQTGELFF | TGTGCCAGCAGCCGTCGTCTAGTCGCCCAAACCGGGGAGCTGTTTTTT
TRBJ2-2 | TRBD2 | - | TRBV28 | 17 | CASSLEGLAGNTGELFF | TGTGCCAGCAGTTTAGAGGGACTAGCGGGGAACACCGGGGAGCTGTTTTTT
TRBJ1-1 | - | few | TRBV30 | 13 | CAWSVGGDTEAFF | TGTGCCTGGAGCGTGGGGGGGGACACTGAAGCTTTCTTT
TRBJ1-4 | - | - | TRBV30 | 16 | CAWRHRVAGTNEKLFF | TGTGCCTGGAGGCACAGGGTGGCAGGAACTAATGAAAAACTGTTTTTT
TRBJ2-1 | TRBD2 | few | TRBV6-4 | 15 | CASSLEGRGYNEQFF | TGTGCCAGCAGTTTAGAAGGGAGGGGATACAATGAGCAGTTCTTC